This entry describes one T cell receptor beta chain. Germline V gives CDR1 SGHRS, CDR2 YFSETQ. V was pared by 7 bases and J by 6 bases, with 16 bases between. The CDR3 has 13 residues. This record comes from a study of blood T cell repertoires in COVID-19. Repertoires were generated with immunoSEQ multiplex PCR, while TCRdb's copy carries only in-frame clones and drops some. Of about 200,000 clones in the sample, around nine tenths were seen once. The chain couples TRBV5-1 to TRBJ1-1; TRBD1 might be the D (5 bases). This TCR was recovered from a man aged 55-75 years with acute or convalescent COVID-19. The sample comprised peripheral blood. The CDR3 here is CASYEPGLSEAFF. As DNA, the CDR3 is TGCGCCAGCTATGAACCAGGGTTGTCTGAAGCTTTCTTT.